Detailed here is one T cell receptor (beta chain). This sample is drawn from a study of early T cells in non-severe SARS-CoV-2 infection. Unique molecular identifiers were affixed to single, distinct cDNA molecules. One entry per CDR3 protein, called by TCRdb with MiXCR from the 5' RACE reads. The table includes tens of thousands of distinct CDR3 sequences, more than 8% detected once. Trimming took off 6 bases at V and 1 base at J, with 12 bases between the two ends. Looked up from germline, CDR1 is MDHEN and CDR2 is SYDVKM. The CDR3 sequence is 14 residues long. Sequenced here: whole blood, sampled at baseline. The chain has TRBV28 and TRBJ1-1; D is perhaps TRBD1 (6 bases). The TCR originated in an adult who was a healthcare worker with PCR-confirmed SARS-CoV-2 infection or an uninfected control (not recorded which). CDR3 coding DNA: TGTGCCAGCAGGGACAGTGTCTCGAACACTGAAGCTTTCTTT. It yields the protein CASRDSVSNTEAFF.